These 30 T cell receptor beta chains were sequenced from one sample in a study of read filtering for tumor transcriptome and immune sequencing. The library was built from about 400 ng RNA with molecular barcoded adaptors for alpha/delta and beta/gamma chains. One entry per CDR3 protein results from TCRdb running MiXCR on the reads. The sample has tens of thousands of distinct CDR3 sequences, around 19% seen once. Specimen: a population of CD138-negative cells sorted from bone marrow. The receptors were gathered from a donor aged 40 or older with multiple myeloma.

The sample holds a few counts of this clonotype. This chain joins TRBV28 and TRBJ2-3; 12 nucleotides align to TRBD2. The CDR3 extends over 15 amino acids. Unmatched junction bases numbered 5, after V lost 6 bases and J lost 4 bases. Germline assignment: CDR1 MDHEN and CDR2 SYDVKM. CDR3 DNA sequence: TGTGCCAGCAGCGAGACTAGCGGGAGCCCAGATACGCAGTATTTT. Its translation: CASSETSGSPDTQYF.

On this clonotype itself: A much larger clonotype is one base distant, so this may be a read error. The chain joins TRBV7-9 to TRBJ2-2, with unresolved D. The CDR3 has 16 amino acids. CDR1 is SEHNR, CDR2 FQNEAQ, per germline (reference sequence). Trimming pared 3 bases from V and 0 bases from J, leaving 11 bases between. CDR3 protein: CASSFAAQTNTGELFF. The CDR3 DNA sequence: TGTGCCAGCAGCTTCGCCGCACAGACGAACACCGGGGAGCTGTTTTTT.

This clonotype was detected ten times or more. CDR3 in amino acids: CASTSQGRPQETQYF. In DNA, the CDR3 is TGTGCCAGCACGTCACAAGGGAGACCCCAAGAGACCCAGTACTTC. The J gene is TRBJ2-5, the V gene TRBV6-5, with TRBD2 as a possible D gene (5 bases). CDR1 is MNHEY, CDR2 SVGAGI, per germline. The CDR3 is 15 amino acids. The V gene lost 7 bases and the J gene lost 1 base, with 16 bases spanning the gap.

Concerning this clonotype: A junction end diverges from the germline sequence, so it may reflect a read error. This chain joins TRBV5-1 and TRBJ2-1; 7 nucleotides line up with TRBD2. The CDR3 contains 15 residues. Germline V gene data show CDR1 as SGHRS and CDR2 as YFSETQ. The CDR3 loop reads CASSLSPSGHNERFF. Written as DNA, the CDR3 is TGCGCCAGCAGCTTGAGCCCTAGCGGCCACAATGAGCGGTTCTTC.

The chain recombines TRBV3-1 with TRBJ1-5, with 9 positions matching TRBD1. Germline CDR1 reads LGHDT; CDR2 reads YNNKEL (reference sequence). J lost 3 bases, V lost 0 bases, and 6 bases had no gene match. The CDR3 runs 17 residues. CDR3 amino acids: CASSQEHGTGFNQPQHF. CDR3 sequence (DNA): TGTGCCAGCAGCCAAGAGCACGGGACAGGGTTCAATCAGCCCCAGCATTTT.

Concerning this clonotype: This may be a read error: a much more frequent sequence differs by one nucleotide. V usage is TRBV20-1 and J usage is TRBJ2-5, with a weak D call TRBD1 (5 bases). Trimming took off 6 bases at V and 4 bases at J, with 9 bases between the two ends. CDR1 and CDR2 (germline): DFQATT, SNEGSKA (reference sequence). CDR3 length: 11 residues. The CDR3 is CSADNRETQYF. CDR3 nucleotides: TGCAGTGCGGACAATCGAGAGACCCAGTACTTC.

A remark on this clonotype: This may arise from a read error, as a much more abundant clone is one base away. The rearrangement joins TRBV7-9 to TRBJ2-1; 10 bases match TRBD2. There are 16 residues in the CDR3. Germline V gene sequence: CDR1 SEHNR, CDR2 FQNEAQ (reference sequence). Trimming took 2 bases from V and 6 from J; bases not matched to a gene: 7. CDR3 nucleotides: TGTGCCAGCAGCTTATTGGCTAGCGGGAGTGGCAATGAGCAGTTCTTC. This sequence encodes CASSLLASGSGNEQFF. Looking up the rest from reference TRBV7-9 and TRBJ2-1 gives the full variable domain: DTGVSQNPRHKITKRGQNVTFRCDPISEHNRLYWYRQTLGQGPEFLTYFQNEAQLEKSRLLSDRFSAERPKGSFSTLEIQRTEQGDSAMYLCASSLLASGSGNEQFFGPGTRLTVL.

A note on this clonotype: Just one base apart from a much larger clone, this may be a read error. The rearrangement uses TRBV7-9 and TRBJ2-4; no clear D. Germline lookup yields CDR1 SEHNR and CDR2 FQNEAQ (reference sequence). The CDR3 runs 17 residues. Trimming shortened V by 1 base and J by 0 bases, and 13 bases separated the two germline ends. The CDR3 nucleotides read TGTGCCAGCAGCTTAGGTGGGATGCACCTAGCCAAAAACATTCAGTACTTC. Its translation is CASSLGGMHLAKNIQYF.

The chain combines TRBV20-1 with TRBJ1-2; D not certain. The CDR3 is made up of 16 amino acids. The germline V gene has CDR1 DFQATT and CDR2 SNEGSKA (reference sequence). Trimming left V 1 base short and J 3 bases short, with 18 bases between. CDR3 bases: TGCAGTGCTAGAGGAGACGCCGCCGAGACGGACTATGGCTACACCTTC. This encodes CSARGDAAETDYGYTF.

With regard to this clonotype: A far larger clone lies a single base away; this is likely a read error. The chain combines TRBV3-1 with TRBJ1-4, with a possible D match to TRBD2 (5 bases). Near its end, the DNA agrees better with TRBJ2-3, so the J call may be wrong. CDR3 length: 13 amino acids. Per germline, CDR1 LGHDT and CDR2 YNNKEL (reference sequence). CDR3 amino acids: CASSQGERGAQYF. In nucleotides, the CDR3 is TGTGCCAGCAGCCAAGGGGAGCGAGGTGCGCAGTATTTT.

This clonotype was picked up a small number of times. The J gene is TRBJ2-7, the V gene TRBV15; the match to TRBD1 covers 7 bases. The ends lost 5 bases at V and 5 bases at J; junction bases unmatched: 6. Germline CDR1 is LNHNV and CDR2 is YYDKDF (reference sequence). The CDR3 is made up of 13 amino acids. This chain's CDR3 is CATSADRVNEQYF. The CDR3 DNA sequence: TGTGCCACCAGCGCCGACAGGGTCAACGAGCAGTACTTC. Complete variable domain (other parts from reference TRBV15 and TRBJ2-7): DAMVIQNPRYQVTQFGKPVTLSCSQTLNHNVMYWYQQKSSQAPKLLFHYYDKDFNNEADTPDNFQSRRPNTSFCFLDIRSPGLGDTAMYLCATSADRVNEQYFGPGTRLTVT.

V and J are TRBV7-2 and TRBJ2-5, with TRBD2 matching 7 bases. Per germline, CDR1 SGHTA and CDR2 FQGNSA. The trim removed 2 bases at V and 4 bases at J, leaving 13 bases unmatched. The CDR3 runs 17 residues. The CDR3 coding sequence is TGTGCCAGCAGCTTAAGTATCTCGGGGGGACGGGTAGAGACCCAGTACTTC. Amino acids: CASSLSISGGRVETQYF.

Turning to this clonotype: This is likely a read error, given that the CDR3 carries no conserved phenylalanine or tryptophan at its end. This chain's CDR3 is CASSYMGTQGKLYTEAFI. CDR3 DNA: TGTGCCAGCAGTTATATGGGGACACAGGGAAAGTTGTACACTGAAGCTTTCATT. The chain uses TRBV6-5 and TRBJ1-1; D is possibly TRBD1 (6 bases). CDR3 length: 18 amino acids. Deletions cut 3 bases from V and 3 bases from J, with 23 bases between. Germline V gene data show CDR1 as MNHEY and CDR2 as SVGAGI.

Ten or more counts support this clonotype. This chain links TRBV5-1 with TRBJ2-2; 9 bases line up with TRBD2. CDR3 length equals 16 residues. V was clipped by 0 bases and J by 6 bases; unmatched bases: 6. Germline loops: CDR1 SGHRS, CDR2 YFSETQ. This CDR3 reads CASSLAGLAWAGELFF. The CDR3 nucleotides read TGCGCCAGCAGCTTGGCCGGACTAGCGTGGGCCGGGGAGCTGTTTTTT.

This clonotype appeared many times. The CDR3 loop is CASSPGAGTDTQYF. The CDR3 coding sequence is TGTGCCAGCAGCCCAGGGGCGGGCACAGATACGCAGTATTTT. This chain joins TRBV7-2 and TRBJ2-3; D is possibly TRBD1 (6 bases). Germline CDR1 SGHTA, CDR2 FQGNSA. Trimming cost V 5 bases and J 1 base, with 10 bases left between them. This CDR3 region has 14 residues.

Regarding this clonotype: Given a much more abundant clone one base away, this may be a read error. The chain combines TRBV5-1 with TRBJ1-1, with D possibly TRBD1 on 5 matching bases. Germline assignment: CDR1 SGHRS and CDR2 YFSETQ. The length of the CDR3 is 15 residues. Trimming removed 2 bases from V and 2 bases from J, with 13 bases in between. The CDR3 reads CASSFAWDGNTEAFF. For the CDR3, the DNA is TGCGCCAGCAGCTTCGCCTGGGACGGCAACACTGAAGCTTTCTTT.

Of note for this clonotype: This may come from a read error, since a much larger clone is one base off. Here the CDR3 omits its conserved ending phenylalanine or tryptophan, so a read error is the likely source. The rearrangement joins TRBV30 to TRBJ2-1, with D tentatively TRBD1 or TRBD2 (5 bases each). V lost 5 bases to trimming and J lost 0 bases, with 11 bases between them. The CDR3 is 14 residues long. CDR1 and CDR2 (germline): GTSNPN, SVGIG (reference sequence). The CDR3 coding sequence is TGTGCCTGGGCCCTTGGGGGCTCCTACAATGAGCAGTTCCTC. Its protein product is CAWALGGSYNEQFL.

This clonotype was seen a few times. The V and J genes are TRBV12-5 and TRBJ1-1; D ambiguous. The CDR3 extends over 14 amino acids. Germline CDR1 LGHNT, CDR2 FRNRAP. V dropped 4 bases and J dropped 0 bases, with 9 bases sitting between them. The CDR3 region is CASGSYDLNTEAFF. For the CDR3, the DNA is TGTGCTAGTGGTTCATACGACTTGAACACTGAAGCTTTCTTT.

This clonotype was detected a few times. The chain employs TRBV5-1 and TRBJ2-2, with a tentative D call TRBD2 (6 bases). Germline loops: CDR1 SGHRS, CDR2 YFSETQ. This CDR3 has 15 residues. Trimming cost V 4 bases and J 6 bases, with 16 bases left between them. CDR3 bases: TGCGCCAGCAGCCAGGCATGGTCGGGGGCCGGGGAGCTGTTTTTT. This sequence encodes CASSQAWSGAGELFF.

V and J are TRBV6-5 and TRBJ2-3, with unresolved D. The CDR3 length is 16 residues. Looked up from germline, CDR1 is MNHEY and CDR2 is SVGAGI. Trimming removed 2 bases from V and 4 bases from J, with 16 bases in between. CDR3 sequence reads: CASSYGPGRNADTQYF. DNA for the CDR3: TGTGCCAGCAGTTACGGTCCCGGGCGTAACGCAGATACGCAGTATTTT.

This clonotype was detected many times. This chain joins TRBV20-1 and TRBJ2-7; TRBD1 is a possible D gene (5 bases). Germline V gene lookup returns CDR1 DFQATT and CDR2 SNEGSKA (reference sequence). The V gene lost 1 base and the J gene lost 2 bases, with 9 bases spanning the gap. This CDR3 spans 13 amino acids. DNA of the CDR3: TGCAGTGCTAGAGCATCGACAGCCTACGAGCAGTACTTC. This sequence encodes CSARASTAYEQYF.

This clonotype was seen ten or more times. V is TRBV12-3 or TRBV12-4 and J is TRBJ2-1, with D possibly TRBD2 on 7 matching bases. V was shortened by 7 bases and J by 4 bases, with 20 bases between the two germline ends. The CDR3 runs to 16 residues. CDR3 bases: TGTGCCAGCACCACCGGGGAGGGGGGGGTTTACAATGAGCAGTTCTTC. Translation: CASTTGEGGVYNEQFF.

This clonotype was seen many times. The chain is built from TRBV7-9 and TRBJ1-1, with 8 bases aligning to TRBD1. This CDR3 has 16 amino acids. Per germline, CDR1 SEHNR and CDR2 FQNEAQ (reference sequence). Unmatched junction bases numbered 15, after V lost 5 bases and J lost 7 bases. The CDR3 coding sequence is TGTGCCAGCAGCCTGACCGGACAGGGCGGGGCCGGTGAAGCTTTCTTT. It translates to CASSLTGQGGAGEAFF.

Notes on this clonotype: One junction end does not reproduce the germline sequence, and a read error may be involved. The chain combines TRBV7-2 with TRBJ2-1; 8 positions agree with TRBD2. Looked up from germline, CDR1 is SGHTA and CDR2 is FQGNSA. The CDR3 is 17 amino acids. CDR3 in DNA: TGTGCCAGCAGCCGTCCCCGGAGCGGGAGTGCCTACAGTGAGCAGTTCTTC. Encoded protein: CASSRPRSGSAYSEQFF.

This clonotype has a count of ten or more. The chain combines TRBV7-9 with TRBJ2-7; TRBD1 aligns across 9 bases. The CDR3 loop spans 15 amino acids. Germline lookup yields CDR1 SEHNR and CDR2 FQNEAQ (reference sequence). V lost 10 bases and J lost 3; bases outside the gene matches: 13. In nucleotides, the CDR3 is TGTGCCACCGAAATACAGGGGGCGAGAATCTACGAGCAGTACTTC. Translating it yields CATEIQGARIYEQYF. The full variable domain, completed using reference TRBV7-9 and TRBJ2-7, is DTGVSQNPRHKITKRGQNVTFRCDPISEHNRLYWYRQTLGQGPEFLTYFQNEAQLEKSRLLSDRFSAERPKGSFSTLEIQRTEQGDSAMYLCATEIQGARIYEQYFGPGTRLTVT.

This clonotype was picked up many times. CDR3: CASSLAGSSGANVLTF. The DNA for the CDR3 is TGCGCCAGCAGCTTGGCCGGCTCCTCTGGGGCCAACGTCCTGACTTTC. This chain connects TRBV5-1 to TRBJ2-6; D unclear. The CDR3 extends over 16 amino acids. The germline gives CDR1 SGHRS, CDR2 YFSETQ. V was cut by 0 bases and J by 0 bases, with 7 bases left in between.

The table lists this clonotype with many counts. The chain employs TRBV5-6 and TRBJ2-1; 12 positions agree with TRBD2. Germline V gene sequence: CDR1 SGHDT, CDR2 YYEEEE. After removal of 0 bases from V and 3 bases from J, the junction contained 4 bases not matched to a gene. The CDR3 loop spans 17 amino acids. The CDR3 DNA is TGTGCCAGCAGCTTGGTTCTAGCGGGAGGGCTCTACAATGAGCAGTTCTTC. Its translation: CASSLVLAGGLYNEQFF.

This clonotype was recorded at least ten times. This chain links TRBV7-3 with TRBJ1-1; no reliable D call. Germline CDR1 and CDR2: SGHTA and FQGTGA. CDR3 size: 15 residues. V was pared by 5 bases and J by 2 bases, with 15 bases between. The CDR3 here is CASSAQPGLNTEAFF. CDR3 sequence (DNA): TGTGCCAGCAGCGCCCAGCCGGGCCTCAACACTGAAGCTTTCTTT.

Notes on this clonotype: Being one base from a much bigger clone, this may be a read error. The chain combines TRBV15 with TRBJ2-3; the D gene could be TRBD1 or TRBD2 (5 bases each). The CDR3 is 14 amino acids. Germline assignment: CDR1 LNHNV and CDR2 YYDKDF (reference sequence). The CDR3 loop is CATSRDRGTDAQYF. The CDR3 DNA reads TGTGCCACCAGCAGAGACCGGGGCACAGATGCGCAGTATTTT.

The sample holds many counts of this clonotype. The rearrangement links TRBV12-3 or TRBV12-4 to TRBJ2-1, with D unresolved. The V end lost 6 bases, the J end lost 6 bases, and 9 bases lay between the germline ends. This CDR3 contains 12 residues. The CDR3, as DNA: TGTGCCAGCAGCGAGTACTCCAATGAGCAGTTCTTC. This encodes CASSEYSNEQFF.